In this sample, the clone carrying this T cell receptor (beta chain) turned up a few times. The data were taken from a study of blood T cells in healthy people across ages. With a J-beta primer mix and a sample-barcoded 5' primer, a second PCR ran about 6 to 11 cycles. Each sample yielded at least 2.5 million CDR3-containing paired-end reads. TCRdb processed the 5' RACE reads anew with MiXCR; each CDR3 protein has one entry. The sample lists about 800,000 distinct CDR3 sequences, 55% to 70% occurring once. Germline V gene lookup returns CDR1 SGHNT and CDR2 YENEEA. J was trimmed by 8 bases and V by 0 bases; bases with no gene match: 12. The length of the CDR3 is 18 residues. Ranging in age from about 6 to 95, the donors were healthy Caucasian individuals from Russia.

V and J are TRBV11-3 and TRBJ2-1; 11 positions match TRBD2. The TCR sequence derives from a man between 25 and 39 years old in good health. Material: blood. The CDR3 loop reads CASSLEHGGTSGQHEQFF. For the CDR3, the DNA is TGTGCCAGCAGCTTAGAACACGGCGGGACTAGCGGCCAGCATGAGCAGTTCTTC.